This TCR beta chain emerged from a study of spatial heterogeneity in lung cancer. Whole-study context: Consistently, beta-chain sequences turned up in larger numbers than alpha-chain sequences did. A module score for T cells, taken from matched bulk RNA-seq, correlated strongly with TCR transcript counts in tumor regions. Study-wide results and caveats: Counts that tracked tumor mutation counts were those of expanded intratumoral alpha and beta TCRs.

Each TCR cDNA molecule bore a unique molecular identifier. A single record per CDR3 protein comes from TCRdb applying MiXCR to the 5' RACE reads. The sample records 7,200 or so distinct CDR3 sequences, about 11% being singletons. This clonotype was seen many times. No antigen is known for it. There are 15 residues in the CDR3. Germline values: CDR1 SGHDT, CDR2 YYEEEE. V shed 0 bases and J shed 0 bases, with 10 bases lying between them. Time point indicated: sample taken at primary tumor resection. The donor population consisted of more than 55 patients with untreated, early-stage non-small cell lung cancer.

The sequenced sample was lung tumor tissue, obtained at surgery. The gene calls are TRBV5-6 and TRBJ2-7; unclear D gene. This TCR came from a male donor with early-stage non-small cell lung cancer. CDR3 in DNA: TGTGCCAGCAGCTTGGGGAGTGCCTACTCCTACGAGCAGTACTTC. Translation: CASSLGSAYSYEQYF.